Each of the 8 T cell receptor beta chains below was sequenced from the same sample in a study of cytomegalovirus exposure and HLA in healthy donors. PCR amplification relied on 60 Vbeta primers (plus 13 Jbeta primers). Profiled with immunoSEQ multiplex PCR; TCRdb holds only in-frame clones, not every one. The sample has 150,000 to 200,000 clones; around four fifths are singletons. Sequenced input: PBMCs. The source is a woman aged 40 to 55 in good health and CMV-seronegative.

This chain connects TRBV18 to TRBJ2-2, with 12 nucleotides matching TRBD1. This CDR3 is 17 amino acids long. V lost 2 bases to trimming and J lost 2 bases; unmatched junction nucleotides: 3. Germline lookup yields CDR1 KGHSH and CDR2 LQKENI. CDR3 in amino acids: CASSPGTGGPNTGELFF. CDR3 nucleotide sequence: TGTGCCAGCTCACCAGGGACAGGGGGCCCAAACACCGGGGAGCTGTTTTTT. The entire variable domain, with the rest obtained from reference TRBV18 and TRBJ2-2, is as follows: NAGVMQNPRHLVRRRGQEARLRCSPMKGHSHVYWYRQLPEEGLKFMVYLQKENIIDESGMPKERFSAEFPKEGPSILRIQQVVRGDSAAYFCASSPGTGGPNTGELFFGEGSRLTVL.

J is TRBJ2-2 and V is TRBV5-6; possible D gene TRBD1, 5 bases. V gave up 2 bases and J gave up 4 bases, with 6 bases separating them. Germline V lookup: CDR1 SGHDT, CDR2 YYEEEE. CDR3 length equals 13 residues. The CDR3 spells CASSLQVTGELFF. In nucleotides, the CDR3 is TGTGCCAGCAGCTTACAGGTCACCGGGGAGCTGTTTTTT. The whole variable domain, filled in from reference TRBV5-6 and TRBJ2-2, reads DAGVTQSPTHLIKTRGQQVTLRCSPKSGHDTVSWYQQALGQGPQFIFQYYEEEERQRGNFPDRFSGHQFPNYSSELNVNALLLGDSALYLCASSLQVTGELFFGEGSRLTVL.

The chain recombines TRBV5-4 with TRBJ1-1; TRBD1 matches 9 bases. The J segment lost 4 bases and the V segment lost 4 bases, leaving 5 bases of the junction unmatched. Germline CDR1 and CDR2: SGHNT and YYREEE (reference sequence). The CDR3 runs 14 residues. The CDR3 sequence is CASSVGQGSTEAFF. The CDR3 DNA follows: TGTGCCAGCAGCGTGGGACAGGGATCCACTGAAGCTTTCTTT.

J is TRBJ2-1 and V is TRBV5-6; 13 nucleotides align to TRBD2. In germline, CDR1 is SGHDT, CDR2 YYEEEE. The trim removed 2 bases at V and 7 bases at J, leaving 6 bases unmatched. This CDR3 spans 16 amino acids. The CDR3 region is CASSFRTSGSRNEQFF. DNA for the CDR3: TGTGCCAGCAGCTTCCGGACTAGCGGGAGTCGGAATGAGCAGTTCTTC.

The chain joins TRBV7-9 to TRBJ2-7; 12 bases are a match to TRBD2. The germline CDR1 and CDR2 sequences are SEHNR and FQNEAQ (reference sequence). Unmatched junction bases numbered 8, after V lost 5 bases and J lost 0 bases. CDR3 length equals 17 residues. The CDR3 DNA is TGTGCCAGCAGCCCCCGGACTAGCGGGGCAACCTCCTACGAGCAGTACTTC. This translates into CASSPRTSGATSYEQYF.

This clone appeared a single time. The chain combines TRBV4-3 with TRBJ2-1; TRBD2 agrees at 13 bases. With V trimmed by 4 bases and J by 4 bases, 10 bases remained unmatched. CDR1 and CDR2 from the germline V gene are LGHNA and YSLEER. The CDR3 loop spans 18 amino acids. The DNA for the CDR3 is TGCGCCAGCAGCCGACAACTAGCGGGAGGGTCCCTTTACAATGAGCAGTTCTTC. The encoded protein is CASSRQLAGGSLYNEQFF.

The chain has TRBV6-1 and TRBJ2-1; TRBD2 is a possible D gene (6 bases). CDR1 MNHNS and CDR2 SASEGT come from the germline V gene. CDR3 length equals 14 residues. V dropped 7 bases and J dropped 7 bases, with 17 bases sitting between them. CDR3 residues: CASTRDSIGNEQFF. CDR3 nucleotide sequence: TGTGCCAGCACTCGGGACTCAATAGGGAATGAGCAGTTCTTC.

This sequence joins TRBV9 and TRBJ2-3; D call uncertain. V was trimmed by 0 bases and J by 0 bases, leaving 20 bases between them. Germline assignment: CDR1 SGDLS and CDR2 YYNGEE. The CDR3 is made up of 19 amino acids. The CDR3 protein is CASSVGSRGRSSSTDTQYF. In DNA form, the CDR3 reads TGTGCCAGCAGCGTAGGGAGCCGAGGCCGGAGCTCTAGCACAGATACGCAGTATTTT.